This is a list of T cell receptor beta chains from one sample in a study of cytomegalovirus exposure and HLA in healthy donors. Sequenced by immunoSEQ multiplex PCR; TCRdb stores in-frame clones only, minus some. The data contain 55,000 to 65,000 clones, around 94% of them singletons. The sample taken for sequencing was PBMCs. Receptors originate from a man aged 18 to 30 in good health and CMV-seronegative. Both conserved end residues are part of each CDR3. A D gene is named only where the DNA matches it firmly. Size is omitted from some rows. Given values are once, few, many or a class for expanded clones.

clone_size	d_call	j_call	v_call	cdr3_aa	cdr3_nt
-	TRBD1	TRBJ2-2	TRBV15	CATSMTGGRRLETYTGELFF	TGTGCCACCAGCATGACAGGGGGGAGGAGACTAGAGACTTACACCGGGGAGCTGTTTTTT
-	-	TRBJ2-6	TRBV21-1	CASSKNPLRQGGKTGANVLTF	TGTGCCAGCAGCAAAAACCCACTACGACAGGGAGGAAAGACTGGGGCCAACGTCCTGACTTTC
once	-	TRBJ2-3	TRBV27	CASSLSLSDTQYF	TGTGCCAGCAGTTTATCTTTATCAGATACGCAGTATTTT
-	-	TRBJ2-7	TRBV6-6	CASTLGQANYEQYF	TGTGCCAGCACCTTGGGGCAGGCCAACTACGAGCAGTACTTC
once	-	TRBJ1-1	TRBV21-1	CASSKVRGSRENTEAFF	TGTGCCAGCAGCAAAGTCCGAGGCAGTAGAGAGAACACTGAAGCTTTCTTT
-	TRBD2	TRBJ2-5	TRBV9	CASSPGTSSQETQYF	TGTGCCAGCAGCCCCGGGACTAGCTCCCAAGAGACCCAGTACTTC
-	-	TRBJ2-1	TRBV27	CASSLTDYNEQFF	TGTGCCAGCAGTTTGACAGACTACAATGAGCAGTTCTTC
-	-	TRBJ2-3	TRBV13	CATKQGSFTDTQYF	TGTGCCACCAAACAGGGTTCTTTCACAGATACGCAGTATTTT
-	TRBD1	TRBJ2-7	TRBV7-6	CASNQAGQGEQYF	TGTGCCAGCAACCAAGCAGGACAGGGCGAGCAGTACTTC
once	TRBD2	TRBJ2-3	TRBV5-1	CASSLERGGSTDTQYF	TGCGCCAGCAGCTTGGAGCGGGGGGGAAGCACAGATACGCAGTATTTT
-	TRBD1	TRBJ1-4	TRBV13	CASSGRDSREKLFF	TGTGCCAGCAGCGGAAGGGACAGTAGGGAAAAACTGTTTTTT
once	TRBD1	TRBJ2-5	TRBV11-3	CASSSRTGDQETQYF	TGTGCCAGCAGCTCTAGGACAGGGGATCAAGAGACCCAGTACTTC
-	TRBD2	TRBJ2-3	TRBV27	CASSFGTSGMVTDTQYF	TGTGCCAGCAGTTTTGGGACTAGCGGGATGGTCACAGATACGCAGTATTTT
once	-	TRBJ2-1	TRBV6-1	CASSEFKGLQGNEQFF	TGTGCCAGCAGTGAGTTCAAGGGACTCCAGGGCAATGAGCAGTTCTTC
-	TRBD1	TRBJ2-7	TRBV11-3	CASSRSRGTGGLNEQYF	TGTGCCAGCAGCCGATCTCGTGGGACAGGGGGCCTGAACGAGCAGTACTTC
-	TRBD2	TRBJ2-7	TRBV9	CASTPQAGVGEQYF	TGTGCCAGCACGCCCCAAGCGGGAGTGGGCGAGCAGTACTTC
-	-	TRBJ1-3	TRBV9	CASSVDPLSSGNTIYF	TGTGCCAGCAGCGTAGATCCCCTGAGCTCTGGAAACACCATATATTTT
once	-	TRBJ2-4	TRBV9	CASSVELWGPGGGNIQYF	TGTGCCAGCAGCGTAGAATTGTGGGGCCCCGGCGGTGGAAACATTCAGTACTTC
-	-	TRBJ1-1	TRBV29-1	CSVGEFGGPEAFF	TGCAGCGTTGGGGAGTTCGGAGGCCCTGAAGCTTTCTTT
-	TRBD2	TRBJ2-7	TRBV5-6	CASSLGGGSSYEQYF	TGTGCCAGCAGCTTGGGGGGCGGGAGTTCCTACGAGCAGTACTTC
once	-	TRBJ2-2	TRBV28	CARSGNANTGELFF	TGTGCCAGGTCGGGGAACGCGAACACCGGGGAGCTGTTTTTT
-	TRBD1	TRBJ2-5	TRBV27	CASSPTGGAGGTQYF	TGTGCCAGCAGCCCAACCGGTGGGGCAGGGGGGACCCAGTACTTC
-	-	TRBJ2-3	TRBV4-1	CASSQDLQGQYPDTQYF	TGCGCCAGCAGCCAAGATCTGCAGGGTCAATACCCAGATACGCAGTATTTT
once	TRBD2	TRBJ2-7	TRBV28	CASSLPSAGVLPYEQYF	TGTGCCAGCAGTCTCCCCTCTGCGGGAGTTCTCCCCTACGAGCAGTACTTC
-	-	TRBJ2-7	TRBV4-2	CASSQDGGTSYEQYF	TGTGCCAGCAGCCAAGACGGGGGTACCTCCTACGAGCAGTACTTC
few	-	TRBJ2-5	TRBV12-5	CASGPNTRWRTAPYQETQYF	TGTGCTAGTGGCCCGAACACCCGGTGGCGGACAGCCCCGTACCAAGAGACCCAGTACTTC
-	TRBD2	TRBJ2-7	TRBV7-2	CASSVSGRRNEQYF	TGTGCCAGCAGCGTTAGCGGGAGGAGAAACGAGCAGTACTTC